This TCR beta chain is from a study of T cell responses to AZD1222 COVID-19 vaccine. As regards this clone: Antigen: not known.

The repertoire was sequenced with immunoSEQ multiplex PCR; TCRdb's copy has only in-frame clones and lacks some. The sample contains 70,000 to 75,000 clones, less than 85% of which appear only once. Study-wide points: Epitopes outside B.1.351 and B.1.1.7 mutated regions reportedly drew nearly half of spike TCRs. Distributed over spike, vaccine-associated CD4 TCRs predominated at 160-218 and 743-854. Spike-specific TCR breadth and depth rose after two AZD1222 doses.

Trimming took 0 bases from V and 6 from J; bases not matched to a gene: 8. CDR1 and CDR2 (germline): MNHEY, SVGAGI. CDR3 length equals 16 residues. Second doses were pooled across both intervals (about 4 or about 12 weeks). This sequence originates from an adult who received the AZD1222 COVID-19 vaccine. This chain joins TRBV6-5 and TRBJ2-7; 10 bases are a match to TRBD1. The sequenced sample was peripheral blood, obtained 28 days after the second AZD1222 dose. The CDR3, as DNA: TGTGCCAGCAGTTACTCCCGGACCGGGACAGGGGCCGAGCAGTACTTC. Amino acid sequence: CASSYSRTGTGAEQYF.